This entry features one T cell receptor beta chain sequence. What it binds is not known. The sample comes from a study of cytomegalovirus exposure and HLA in healthy donors. Notes on the study in general: 164 TCR beta chains were listed as cytomegalovirus-associated. Available immune exposure information covered CMV serostatus only. V- and J-gene trimming in TCR beta was tied to a missense DCLRE1C variant by an analysis performed later.

The study ran its PCR with 60 Vbeta and 13 Jbeta primers. The protocol was immunoSEQ multiplex PCR, while the TCRdb copy is restricted to in-frame clones and leaves out a portion. The data hold about 80,000 clones, with 70% to 80% observed a single time. The CDR3 runs 15 residues. Germline-derived CDR1 and CDR2 are LGHNA and YNFKEQ. With 2 bases clipped from V and 1 base from J, the junction kept 4 bases outside the gene matches. The sample comprised PBMCs. This chain uses TRBV4-2 with TRBJ1-1; TRBD1 agrees at 7 bases. The TCR was taken from a woman aged 50 to 60 in good health and CMV-seropositive. The CDR3 region is CASSQRQGENTEAFF. CDR3 DNA: TGTGCCAGCAGCCAACGACAGGGCGAGAACACTGAAGCTTTCTTT.